This is a list of T cell receptor beta chains from one sample in a study of CD8+ T cells in alopecia areata. TCRdb's copy holds only in-frame clones and misses some; the assay was immunoSEQ multiplex PCR. The sample gives approximately 280,000 clones, over 45% of which show up once; over 1.5% is in the top ten. Sequencing used CD4+ T cells sorted from blood, obtained at week 24, from a patient treated with tofacitinib. These receptors were taken from a human donor with alopecia areata. The CDR3 runs from the conserved cysteine through the conserved F or W. The D gene is left open where the match is weak. The size entry is marked missing in some rows and otherwise reads once, few, many or a size class.

J gene: TRBJ2-7; clone size: -; V gene: TRBV4-3; D gene: TRBD1; CDR3 protein: CASSQGGTGEDEQYF; CDR3 DNA: TGCGCCAGCAGCCAAGGCGGGACAGGGGAGGACGAGCAGTACTTC
J gene: TRBJ2-7; clone size: many; V gene: TRBV2; D gene: -; CDR3 protein: CASNRLGDEQYF; CDR3 DNA: TGTGCCAGCAATCGCTTGGGTGACGAGCAGTACTTC
J gene: TRBJ2-4; clone size: -; V gene: TRBV10-3; D gene: -; CDR3 protein: CAISAGNIQYF; CDR3 DNA: TGTGCCATCAGTGCCGGAAACATTCAGTACTTC
J gene: TRBJ2-1; clone size: -; V gene: TRBV5-1; D gene: TRBD2; CDR3 protein: CASGQTSGGYNEQFF; CDR3 DNA: TGCGCCAGCGGACAAACTAGCGGGGGGTACAATGAGCAGTTCTTC
J gene: TRBJ2-5; clone size: few; V gene: TRBV7-9; D gene: TRBD2; CDR3 protein: CASSLGTSGTQETQYF; CDR3 DNA: TGTGCCAGCAGCTTAGGGACTAGCGGGACTCAAGAGACCCAGTACTTC
J gene: TRBJ2-7; clone size: few; V gene: TRBV5-1; D gene: TRBD2; CDR3 protein: CASSADSGSSYEQYF; CDR3 DNA: TGCGCCAGCAGCGCCGACAGCGGGAGCTCCTACGAGCAGTACTTC
J gene: TRBJ1-5; clone size: -; V gene: TRBV30; D gene: -; CDR3 protein: CAYRRTGSNQPQHF; CDR3 DNA: TGTGCCTACCGACGGACGGGGTCCAATCAGCCCCAGCATTTT
J gene: TRBJ2-7; clone size: -; V gene: TRBV4-1; D gene: TRBD1; CDR3 protein: CASSRETGGVYEQYF; CDR3 DNA: TGCGCCAGCAGCCGCGAGACAGGGGGAGTCTACGAGCAGTACTTC
J gene: TRBJ2-2; clone size: -; V gene: TRBV5-1; D gene: -; CDR3 protein: CASSLTGAATGELFF; CDR3 DNA: TGCGCCAGCAGCTTGACTGGGGCGGCCACCGGGGAGCTGTTTTTT
J gene: TRBJ2-5; clone size: -; V gene: TRBV7-9; D gene: TRBD1; CDR3 protein: CASSPDRGRETQYF; CDR3 DNA: TGTGCCAGCAGCCCCGACAGGGGTCGGGAGACCCAGTACTTC
J gene: TRBJ2-1; clone size: few; V gene: TRBV7-2; D gene: TRBD2; CDR3 protein: CASSPAGGPYNEQFF; CDR3 DNA: TGTGCCAGCAGCCCGGCGGGGGGGCCCTACAATGAGCAGTTCTTC